This entry features one T cell receptor beta chain sequence. Its antigen is unknown. The source of the sample is a study of CD8+CD57+ T cells in acquired aplastic anemia. As for the study in general: Sorted CD4+ and CD8+ cells yielded about 2.9 ug of DNA on average. Healthy donors yielded roughly 9.9 million CD4+ cell reads on average. The study, taken as a whole, reports: Significant differences in CD8+ Simpson's diversity were not observed between patients and controls. Patients shared twenty-nine CD8+ CDR3 sequences with controls.

CDR3 length: 15 amino acids. Per the germline V gene, CDR1 is SGHTA and CDR2 is FQGNSA. The V gene end was trimmed by 1 base and the J gene end by 10 bases; junction bases not matched to a gene: 11. The template for TCR beta VDJ and CDR3 sequence profiling was genomic DNA. MiXCR, run by TCRdb on the reads, gives a single entry per CDR3 protein. The profile shows a few hundred thousand distinct CDR3 sequences, roughly 64% of them singletons. V usage is TRBV7-2 and J usage is TRBJ2-7; 9 bases are a match to TRBD2. The TCR originated in a human donor in good health, serving as a control. Sequenced input: sorted CD4+, CD8+, or CD8+CD57+ T cells (not recorded which) from PBMCs. The CDR3 sequence: CASSLDVAGDNEQYF. As DNA, the CDR3 is TGTGCCAGCAGCTTAGATGTAGCGGGGGACAATGAACAGTACTTC. The full variable domain, its missing parts supplied by reference TRBV7-2 and TRBJ2-7, is GAGVSQSPSNKVTEKGKDVELRCDPISGHTALYWYRQSLGQGLEFLIYFQGNSAPDKSGLPSDRFSAERTGGSVSTLTIQRTQQEDSAVYLCASSLDVAGDNEQYFGPGTRLTVT.